The 10 T cell receptor beta chains listed next were all sequenced from one sample in a study of cytomegalovirus exposure and HLA in healthy donors. Amplification used 60 Vbeta primers and 13 Jbeta primers. Data came from immunoSEQ multiplex PCR; TCRdb stores just in-frame clones and leaves some out. The profile shows 150,000 to 200,000 clones, around 78% of them singletons. The sequenced material came from PBMCs. All receptors derive from a man between 35 and 55 years old in good health and CMV-seronegative.

The chain joins TRBV4-1 to TRBJ1-2, with 10 bases aligning to TRBD1. Per the germline V gene, CDR1 is MGHRA and CDR2 is YSYEKL. The CDR3 loop spans 15 amino acids. The V gene end was trimmed by 11 bases and the J gene end by 2 bases; junction bases not matched to a gene: 11. Here the CDR3 reads CASSDRDRGNYGYTF. The DNA for the CDR3 is TGCGCCTCCTCCGACCGGGACAGGGGAAACTATGGCTACACCTTC.

V is TRBV5-5 and J is TRBJ1-2, with a tentative D call TRBD1 (5 bases). The V gene lost 5 bases and the J gene lost 3 bases, with 11 bases spanning the gap. The length of the CDR3 is 13 residues. Germline CDR1 and CDR2: SGHKS and YYEKEE (reference sequence). DNA of the CDR3: TGTGCCAGCAGTAGCGGGGCTTACTATGGCTACACCTTC. It is translated as CASSSGAYYGYTF.

This clone has a handful of counts. The genes are TRBV7-3 and TRBJ2-3; TRBD1 agrees at 9 bases. The J segment lost 4 bases and the V segment lost 5 bases, leaving 1 base of the junction unmatched. CDR3 length equals 13 residues. Germline CDR1 is SGHTA and CDR2 is FQGTGA. Here the CDR3 DNA reads TGTGCCAGCAGCCGGACAGGGGCAGATACGCAGTATTTT. Its translation is CASSRTGADTQYF.

The gene calls are TRBV9 and TRBJ1-1; 9 bases are a match to TRBD1. Trimming removed 4 bases from V and 5 bases from J; junction bases left unmatched: 6. The CDR3 consists of 14 residues. In germline, CDR1 is SGDLS, CDR2 YYNGEE. CDR3 residues: CASSLRQGGTEAFF. The CDR3 coding sequence is TGTGCCAGCAGCCTCCGACAGGGGGGGACTGAAGCTTTCTTT.

The V gene is TRBV10-2, the J gene TRBJ2-1; 8 nucleotides match TRBD2. The J segment lost 8 bases and the V segment lost 0 bases, leaving 12 bases of the junction unmatched. The CDR3 sequence is 17 residues long. Germline-derived CDR1 and CDR2 are WSHSY and SAAADI. CDR3 in DNA: TGCGCCAGCAGTGAGTCTATAAGCGGGAGCTTCGCGGATGAGCAGTTCTTC. It is translated as CASSESISGSFADEQFF.

The chain is built from TRBV7-2 and TRBJ1-4; 8 bases are a match to TRBD1. The V and J ends lost 4 bases and 0 bases, in that order; junction bases with no gene match: 1. The CDR3 has 15 amino acids. The germline gives CDR1 SGHTA, CDR2 FQGNSA. The CDR3 reads CASSSQGATNEKLFF. Here the CDR3 DNA reads TGTGCCAGCAGCTCACAGGGGGCAACTAATGAAAAACTGTTTTTT.

The chain is built from TRBV5-1 and TRBJ2-2; 7 nucleotides align to TRBD2. CDR1 and CDR2 (germline): SGHRS, YFSETQ. CDR3 length: 16 amino acids. V was pared by 5 bases and J by 6 bases, with 13 bases of the junction left unmatched. The CDR3 protein is CASSPGPTSSPGELFF. CDR3 sequence (DNA): TGCGCCAGCAGTCCTGGGCCGACTAGCTCCCCCGGGGAGCTGTTTTTT.

The chain links TRBV5-4 to TRBJ2-1; tentatively, D is TRBD2 (5 bases). CDR3 length: 16 residues. V was pared by 4 bases and J by 2 bases, with 16 bases between. Germline V gives CDR1 SGHNT, CDR2 YYREEE (reference sequence). In DNA, the CDR3 is TGTGCCAGCAGCCCCGGCGGGCAAGGGACCTACAATGAGCAGTTCTTC. Encoded protein: CASSPGGQGTYNEQFF.

This rearrangement joins TRBV28 to TRBJ2-1; possibly TRBD1 for D (5 bases). Germline CDR1 and CDR2: MDHEN and SYDVKM. This CDR3 has 15 amino acids. V dropped 3 bases and J dropped 6 bases, with 15 bases sitting between them. CDR3 region: CASSFYRWQGNEQFF. For the CDR3, the DNA is TGTGCCAGCAGTTTTTATCGGTGGCAGGGCAATGAGCAGTTCTTC.

The chain joins TRBV7-2 to TRBJ2-4, with D possibly matching TRBD2 (7 bases). In germline, CDR1 is SGHTA, CDR2 FQGNSA. V lost 4 bases and J 7 bases, leaving 14 bases between the germline ends. This CDR3 is built from 14 residues. The CDR3 nucleotides read TGTGCCAGCAGCTCTAACAGGGAGGGGAACATTCAGTACTTC. Amino acid sequence: CASSSNREGNIQYF.